This entry features one TCR beta chain sequence. Many counts were recorded for this clonotype. The antigen this receptor binds is unknown. No much larger clone exists at a distance of one base, and base qualities are not known. Reading the label with the study, this specimen's time point is: newly diagnosed GD, antithyroid drugs for less than 3 months. For both TCR sequencing and RNA sequencing, RNA was extracted from PBMCs using TRIzol. The diagnosis of Graves' disease was made according to American Thyroid Association guidelines. Recruitment of patients was carried out at an endocrinology department in Xi'an, China. From each patient, around 8.3 milliliters of peripheral blood was collected into an EDTA anticoagulant tube. PBMCs were isolated by Ficoll Paque Plus density gradient separation without further T cell sorting. An Agilent 2100 Bioanalyzer and agarose gel were used to assess RNA quality, and a NanoDrop 2000 was used to measure RNA concentration.

Library preparation used multiplex PCR. Reads for this sample came from an Illumina HiSeq 4000. CDR3 regions were amplified by Arm-PCR with iRepertoire HTBI primers to construct TCR beta libraries. Before sequencing, the PCR products went through gel purification. The authors' analysis ran thus. Gene usage analysis of CDR3 amino acid clonotypes relied on the roughly 60 TRBV and 12 to 15 TRBJ segments identified across samples. Filtered high-quality paired reads were merged into contigs using COPE and FqMerger. Contigs were aligned with BLAST to IMGT TRBV, TRBD and TRBJ reference genes, and CDR3 was defined per IMGT. Clonotypes above 0.1% frequency were classified as highly expanded clones. Shannon entropy was used to measure repertoire diversity, and the Gini coefficient was used to measure V-J evenness. Public clonotypes were defined as clonotypes shared by more than one individual. TCRdb reworked the public reads: Q25 trimming with fastp, MiXCR clone assembly, productive beta chains retained. Every entry covers one CDR3 protein and lists the most common genes and DNA from its rows. These V and J calls are TCRdb output, not the study's own analysis. This sample lists a few hundred thousand distinct CDR3 sequences; approximately 15% were detected once. The ten largest clones represent 25% to 30% of the sample.

The sample comes from a study of regulatory T cells in long-lasting Graves disease (dated by TCRdb to 2020 to 2022). Turning to the overall study: Patients with newly diagnosed Graves' disease had been on antithyroid drugs for under 3 months. Persistent Graves' disease patients were compared with newly diagnosed Graves' disease patients by peripheral blood TCR sequencing and RNA sequencing. The study was registered as a clinical trial and conducted in China. A total of 33 samples underwent TCR sequencing, from roughly 13 patients with persistent Graves' disease and 20 or so patients with newly diagnosed Graves' disease. On the study overall, not on this receptor specifically: The study examined only peripheral blood because the primary lesion, thyroid tissue, could not be accessed. TRBV28, TRBJ1-2 and TRBJ2-5 were preferentially used in persistent disease, while TRBV20-1 and TRBJ2-1 were favored in newly diagnosed disease. Compared with newly diagnosed patients, persistent Graves' disease patients had lower TCR Shannon entropy and fewer highly expanded clones, which suggests clonal expansion. Patients with persistent disease shared more public clonotypes (about 2,900) than newly diagnosed patients did (around 1,000). Sequencing and analysis were limited to the TCR beta chain. The authors noted that the small sample size was a limitation that may lower accuracy.

According to the germline V gene (reference sequence), CDR1 reads LGHDT and CDR2 reads YNNKEL. Relative to germline, V is 1 base shorter and J is 4 bases shorter, with 2 bases between their ends. From cysteine to phenylalanine, the CDR3 is 12 amino acids long. Only the CDR3 portion is preserved as DNA: 36 bases, with reading frame beginning at the first base. These same data were also listed under a study on T cells in Graves' hyperthyroidism and ophthalmopathy. As the second study states: Stable Graves' hyperthyroidism was defined as the absence of progression to ophthalmopathy over 18 months of follow-up. Hyperthyroidism patients were aged 18 to 65 years and newly diagnosed, with disease duration of less than 2 months. Patients with uncontrolled infections, other autoimmune diseases, pregnancy or lactation were excluded. Diagnoses were based on clinical symptoms, serum thyroxine and TRAb, thyroid ultrasound and orbital computed tomography. The first round of RT-PCR for the TCR CDR3 was performed with the HTBI primer set and the Qiagen OneStep RT-PCR kit. Blood samples also contained most of the expanded thyroid clonotypes (frequency above 0.001), which suggests that blood repertoires may reflect thyroid immune responses. A model built on a 13 V-J signature distinguished ophthalmopathy from stable hyperthyroidism, reaching 85% to 90% sensitivity and approximately 81% specificity in cross-validation and 80%/75% in testing. In validation, progression to ophthalmopathy was predicted by the model with 70.59% sensitivity and 72% to 80% specificity, a median of about 6 months before onset. To identify distinguishing TCR V-J signatures, a discovery cohort of around 98 patients was used, comprising some 45 with Graves' ophthalmopathy and roughly 60 with stable Graves' hyperthyroidism. Prospective prediction of ophthalmopathy was tested in an independent validation cohort of under 20 hyperthyroidism patients and roughly 16 patients who later progressed to ophthalmopathy. The 100 discovery patients were randomly split 7:3 into training and test sets. In over five Graves' hyperthyroidism patients, the study also compared T-cell repertoires from thyroid tissue with T-cell repertoires from blood. Once sampling was done, hyperthyroidism patients were given methimazole at a starting dose of 30 mg daily, whereas ophthalmopathy patients were given high-dose intravenous methylprednisolone. Libraries were constructed in a second round of multiplex PCR, after which size selection and purification were carried out. Sequencing of the libraries was done on an Illumina HiSeq2000 using paired-end 100 bp reads. SOAPnuke was used to process the raw data, removing reads that contained adapters or uncalled bases, had a mean Phred below 15, or lacked an exact match to the constant primer or identifier. COPE v1.2.5 was used to merge the high-quality paired reads, and each unique nucleotide sequence was defined as a clonotype. MiTCR v1.1 was used to align clonotypes to the IMGT TRBV, TRBD and TRBJ reference segments. Analysis was restricted to V-J combinations with a frequency above 0.0001, which covered 98% to 99.2% of repertoires. The TCS score was defined as the ratio of F50 (clonal expansion) to E x V (chaos), calculated using BLOSUM62-based TCRdist between CDR3 peptides within each V-J. Welch's t-statistics and random forest reduced 514 V-J features to 13, which were used in a naive Bayes classifier (R e1071). Sample size was not statistically predetermined, and investigators were not blinded to group allocation. TCR Vbeta CDR3 sequencing of approximately 140 peripheral blood samples (43 ophthalmopathy, roughly 74 hyperthyroidism and some 17 progressor patients) is reported in the paper.

Sequencing was performed on peripheral blood mononuclear cells (PBMCs), taken at new diagnosis, from a patient treated with antithyroid drugs. The receptor was derived from a man aged 40-49 years with Graves disease. Donor details come from another sample of the same person, matched by shared clones. The receptor chain draws on TRBV3-1 and TRBJ1-5; the D gene cannot be named for sure. The base sequence is TGTGCCAGCAGCCAAGGGAATCAGCCCCAGCATTTT. It encodes CASSQGNQPQHF.